This T cell receptor (beta chain) was obtained from a study of shared clonotypes between healthy human individuals. Turning to the study itself: Each donor's CD8 memory used one plate, CD8 naive two, each CD4 subset three.

Assay execution proceeded at the deep level. Sorted-subset replicate PCR reactions contained about 200 ng DNA, corresponding to about 30,000 T cell genomes. Assay used: immunoSEQ multiplex PCR; TCRdb lists only in-frame clones, some missing. The table records roughly 640,000 clones, 95% to 98% of them present only once. CDR1 and CDR2 from the germline V gene are SGHRS and YFSETQ. With 6 bases clipped from V and 5 bases from J, the junction kept 8 bases outside the gene matches. This CDR3 contains 14 residues. The receptor was derived from a woman in her twenties or thirties in good health. Sequencing was performed on naive CD4+ T cells sorted from blood. Subset meaning: CD45RA+ positively selected. The V and J genes are TRBV5-1 and TRBJ2-4, with 7 bases identical to TRBD2. CDR3 bases: TGCGCCAGCACTCCCCTGGGAGGGCAAAACATTCAGTACTTC. Protein product: CASTPLGGQNIQYF. The full variable domain, completed using reference TRBV5-1 and TRBJ2-4, is KAGVTQTPRYLIKTRGQQVTLSCSPISGHRSVSWYQQTPGQGLQFLFEYFSETQRNKGNFPGRFSGRQFSNSRSEMNVSTLELGDSALYLCASTPLGGQNIQYFGAGTRLSVL.